The clone carrying this T cell receptor beta chain was recorded once. This specimen comes from a study of blood T cell repertoires in COVID-19. With V trimmed by 5 bases and J by 10 bases, 10 bases remained unmatched. Germline CDR1 is SGHAT and CDR2 is FQNNGV. The CDR3 has 14 amino acids. Clones were sequenced by immunoSEQ multiplex PCR, and TCRdb holds only the in-frame ones, with some missing. The profile shows more than 95,000 clones, over 70% of them singletons. The TCR originated in a man aged 45-65 years with acute or convalescent COVID-19. This chain joins TRBV11-2 and TRBJ1-1, with 10 bases aligning to TRBD1. What was sequenced was peripheral blood. The CDR3 DNA reads TGTGCCAGCAGCCATCGGGACAGGGGATCTGGAGCTTTCTTT. Encoded protein: CASSHRDRGSGAFF.